The 8 T cell receptor beta chains below were found in one sample sequenced in a study of T-cell memory formation after mild COVID-19. MiXCR, applied by TCRdb to the 5' RACE reads, yields one record per CDR3 protein. The top ten clones hold 13% to 15% of a sample with approximately 150,000 distinct CDR3 sequences, more than 12% of them seen once. Sequencing used PBMCs or a T cell subset sorted from them (not recorded which). These TCRs come from an adult woman who had mild COVID-19 (a few samples of this study predate the infection). Cell type and time point are not known.

This clonotype has a handful of counts. The J gene is TRBJ1-2, the V gene TRBV15, with D unclear. From germline, CDR1 is LNHNV and CDR2 YYDKDF (reference sequence). This CDR3 is 13 amino acids long. The germline V and J ends were trimmed by 0 bases and 7 bases, with 9 bases remaining between them. The CDR3 DNA sequence: TGTGCCACCAGCAGAGATCATTACGGTGGCTACACCTTC. Translated: CATSRDHYGGYTF.

J is TRBJ2-3 and V is TRBV7-8; 10 bases fit TRBD1. Germline V gene data show CDR1 as SGHVS and CDR2 as FQNEAQ. V trimming: 4 bases; J trimming: 2 bases; junction bases outside the gene matches: 6. This CDR3 is 16 amino acids long. The CDR3 loop is CASSSRTGGITDTQYF. CDR3 bases: TGTGCCAGCAGCTCCAGGACAGGGGGAATCACAGATACGCAGTATTTT. The full variable domain, completed using reference TRBV7-8 and TRBJ2-3, is GAGVSQSPRYKVAKRGQDVALRCDPISGHVSLFWYQQALGQGPEFLTYFQNEAQLDKSGLPSDRFFAERPEGSVSTLKIQRTQQEDSAVYLCASSSRTGGITDTQYFGPGTRLTVL.

The V call is TRBV12-3 or TRBV12-4, the J call TRBJ2-3; D unclear. The CDR3 loop spans 17 amino acids. The germline V and J ends were trimmed by 6 bases and 4 bases, with 23 bases remaining between them. This CDR3 is CASSPSPSPAAADTQYF. For the CDR3, the DNA is TGTGCCAGCAGCCCATCGCCGTCGCCCGCCGCAGCAGATACGCAGTATTTT.

This clonotype was observed once. J is TRBJ1-2 and V is TRBV12-3 or TRBV12-4, with D possibly matching TRBD1 (5 bases). CDR3 length equals 12 residues. Trimming removed 11 bases at V and 4 bases at J, with 14 bases between. CDR3 nucleotide sequence: TGTGCCGTATGGGGGAGGCTCTATGGCTACACCTTC. This gives the protein CAVWGRLYGYTF.

This clonotype was detected a few times. The V call is TRBV18, the J call TRBJ2-1; D is perhaps TRBD2 (6 bases). The V end was cut by 3 bases, the J end by 6 bases, with 9 bases between. The CDR3 sequence is 13 residues long. CDR1 KGHSH and CDR2 LQKENI come from the germline V gene. CDR3 bases: TGTGCCAGCTCACCTTCTAGCGTCAATGAGCAGTTCTTC. Translated, it gives CASSPSSVNEQFF. Full variable domain (rest looked up from reference TRBV18 and TRBJ2-1): NAGVMQNPRHLVRRRGQEARLRCSPMKGHSHVYWYRQLPEEGLKFMVYLQKENIIDESGMPKERFSAEFPKEGPSILRIQQVVRGDSAAYFCASSPSSVNEQFFGPGTRLTVL.

This clonotype was recorded a few times. This chain uses TRBV5-1 with TRBJ2-5; D could derive from TRBD1 or TRBD2 (5 bases each). The germline gives CDR1 SGHRS, CDR2 YFSETQ. V lost 0 bases, J lost 5 bases, and 17 bases lay in between. The length of the CDR3 is 16 residues. In nucleotides, the CDR3 is TGCGCCAGCAGCTTGGAGAGGGGCTCCAGAATCGAGACCCAGTACTTC. Its translation: CASSLERGSRIETQYF.

This clonotype was counted only a few times. J is TRBJ1-2 and V is TRBV5-1; D perhaps matches TRBD1 (5 bases). The V end was cut by 2 bases, the J end by 10 bases, with 9 bases between. The CDR3 is made up of 11 amino acids. CDR1 and CDR2 (germline): SGHRS, YFSETQ. CDR3: CASSFTGDYTF. For the CDR3, the DNA is TGCGCCAGCAGCTTCACAGGTGACTACACCTTC.

The rearrangement links TRBV5-5 to TRBJ2-5; 10 bases agree with TRBD2. The V gene's germline CDR1 is SGHKS and CDR2 YYEKEE (reference sequence). V dropped 1 base and J dropped 3; count of bases not matched to a gene: 6. This CDR3 spans 16 amino acids. The CDR3 region has the DNA TGTGCCAGCAGCTTGAGTCTAGCGGGAGTTGAAGAGACCCAGTACTTC. Amino acids: CASSLSLAGVEETQYF.